This T cell receptor beta chain was sequenced for a study of shared clonotypes between healthy human individuals. Original processing methods: Because ImmunoSEQ provided only junction sequences with no quality scores, the filtering differed. TCRdb's copy holds only in-frame clones and misses some; the assay was immunoSEQ multiplex PCR. That table furnishes V, J and clone size, whereas the DNA furnished D and trimming. The sample lists some 790,000 clones; roughly 72% were seen once. The split of CD4+ cells yielded CD45RA+ naive and CD45RA-negative memory subsets. This CDR3 has 15 amino acids. Trimming cost V 0 bases and J 4 bases, with 13 bases left between them. CDR1 SGHDT and CDR2 YYEEEE come from the germline V gene. Note on this clone: Its specificity is not known.

Study-level findings and limits: In having few donors, the study represented limited genetic and exposure-history diversity.

The V gene is TRBV5-6, the J gene TRBJ1-1, with D tentatively TRBD1 (5 bases). Sequenced sample: memory CD4+ T cells sorted from blood. Stated subset: CD45RA-negative fraction. The sequence came from a woman younger than 45 in good health. The CDR3 sequence is CASSLGVAGTTEAFF. CDR3 in DNA: TGTGCCAGCAGCTTGGGGGTGGCAGGGACCACTGAAGCTTTCTTT. The full variable domain, rest sourced from reference TRBV5-6 and TRBJ1-1, is DAGVTQSPTHLIKTRGQQVTLRCSPKSGHDTVSWYQQALGQGPQFIFQYYEEEERQRGNFPDRFSGHQFPNYSSELNVNALLLGDSALYLCASSLGVAGTTEAFFGQGTRLTVV.